Listed below are T cell receptor beta chains from one sample, sequenced in a study of T cells in Graves' hyperthyroidism and ophthalmopathy. TCRdb passed the multiplex PCR reads through MiXCR, listing each CDR3 protein once. The repertoire consists of more than 300,000 distinct CDR3 sequences, with around 20% occurring once and the leading ten covering roughly two fifths. Sequencing input: blood. The receptors stem from a young man with Graves' ophthalmopathy. CDR3s include the opening cysteine and the closing phenylalanine or tryptophan. The order of the fields is CDR3 protein, CDR3 DNA, J gene, D gene, V gene, clone size. D genes are given only for firm matches. Only part of the rows carry a size: once, few, many, or a class if the clone is expanded.

cdr3_aa: CSAAPFGGQRVHEQYF
cdr3_nt: TGCAGTGCTGCCCCATTCGGGGGTCAAAGGGTGCACGAGCAGTACTTC
j_call: TRBJ2-7
d_call: .
v_call: TRBV20-1
clone_size: many

cdr3_aa: CASSLAGWQRNTEAFF
cdr3_nt: TGCGCCAGCAGCTTGGCCGGGTGGCAGAGGAACACTGAAGCTTTCTTT
j_call: TRBJ1-1
d_call: .
v_call: TRBV5-1
clone_size: .

cdr3_aa: CASSLTQGRNEQYF
cdr3_nt: TGTGCCAGCAGCTTAACGCAGGGGAGGAACGAGCAGTACTTC
j_call: TRBJ2-7
d_call: .
v_call: TRBV7-3
clone_size: many

cdr3_aa: CASSLVDRGNTGELFF
cdr3_nt: TGTGCCAGCAGCTTGGTGGACAGGGGAAACACCGGGGAGCTGTTTTTT
j_call: TRBJ2-2
d_call: TRBD1
v_call: TRBV5-4
clone_size: .

cdr3_aa: CASSDGTGENTEAFF
cdr3_nt: TGTGCCAGCAGTGATGGGACAGGGGAGAACACTGAAGCTTTCTTT
j_call: TRBJ1-1
d_call: TRBD1
v_call: TRBV12-3/TRBV12-4
clone_size: .

cdr3_aa: CASSLGLGTVNYGYTF
cdr3_nt: TGTGCCAGCAGCTTAGGGTTGGGAACCGTTAACTATGGCTACACCTTC
j_call: TRBJ1-2
d_call: .
v_call: TRBV11-2
clone_size: many

cdr3_aa: CASSPPLRGDTGELFF
cdr3_nt: TGCGCCAGCAGCCCTCCTCTCCGGGGGGATACCGGGGAGCTGTTTTTT
j_call: TRBJ2-2
d_call: TRBD2
v_call: TRBV4-1
clone_size: .

cdr3_aa: CASIGNSGANVLTF
cdr3_nt: TGTGCCAGCATAGGGAACTCTGGGGCCAACGTCCTGACTTTC
j_call: TRBJ2-6
d_call: .
v_call: TRBV12-3/TRBV12-4
clone_size: .

cdr3_aa: CASSTRTGITEAFF
cdr3_nt: TGTGCCAGCAGCACCAGGACAGGGATCACTGAAGCTTTCTTT
j_call: TRBJ1-1
d_call: TRBD1
v_call: TRBV13
clone_size: many

cdr3_aa: CASDTGLLRPLHF
cdr3_nt: TGTGCCAGCGATACAGGGCTCCTTAGACCCCTCCACTTT
j_call: TRBJ1-6
d_call: .
v_call: TRBV28
clone_size: many

cdr3_aa: CASRWDRDNQPQHF
cdr3_nt: TGTGCCAGCAGGTGGGACAGAGACAATCAGCCCCAGCATTTT
j_call: TRBJ1-5
d_call: TRBD1
v_call: TRBV2
clone_size: many

cdr3_aa: CSATGGGAETQYF
cdr3_nt: TGCAGTGCTACAGGGGGCGGTGCGGAGACCCAGTACTTC
j_call: TRBJ2-5
d_call: TRBD1
v_call: TRBV20-1
clone_size: many

cdr3_aa: CASRLTGEKLFF
cdr3_nt: TGTGCCAGCAGGCTAACAGGAGAAAAACTGTTTTTT
j_call: TRBJ1-4
d_call: .
v_call: TRBV2
clone_size: many

cdr3_aa: CATGGDASLSGANVLTF
cdr3_nt: TGTGCCACCGGGGGCGATGCAAGTCTCTCTGGGGCCAACGTCCTGACTTTC
j_call: TRBJ2-6
d_call: .
v_call: TRBV15
clone_size: few

cdr3_aa: CASSQVEWSEAFF
cdr3_nt: TGTGCCAGCAGCCAAGTAGAATGGTCTGAAGCTTTCTTT
j_call: TRBJ1-1
d_call: .
v_call: TRBV14
clone_size: few

cdr3_aa: CASVGGGANGLADTQYF
cdr3_nt: TGTGCCAGCGTCGGCGGGGGGGCGAATGGGTTAGCGGATACGCAGTATTTT
j_call: TRBJ2-3
d_call: TRBD2
v_call: TRBV5-4
clone_size: .